This TCR beta chain appears in the sequencing data of a study of T-cell reconstitution after alpha-beta-depleted transplantation in children. Unique molecular identifiers featured in how the TCRbeta library was prepared. TCRdb reanalysed the PCR reads using MiXCR and keeps one entry per CDR3 protein. The sample contains about 240,000 distinct CDR3 sequences, approximately 12% of which appear only once. The CDR3 runs to 14 residues. The V gene's germline CDR1 is DFQATT and CDR2 SNEGSKA (reference sequence). Trimming removed 4 bases from V and 0 bases from J, with 10 bases in between. This clonotype was counted at least ten times.

The receptor was isolated from a human donor who donated a stem cell graft to a child with acute lymphoblastic leukemia. J is TRBJ2-1 and V is TRBV20-1; D not certain. The material was PBMCs from the stem cell graft donor, obtained from the stem cell graft. The CDR3 bases are TGCAGTGCTACAACTCCTTCCTCCTACAATGAGCAGTTCTTC. Translated: CSATTPSSYNEQFF.